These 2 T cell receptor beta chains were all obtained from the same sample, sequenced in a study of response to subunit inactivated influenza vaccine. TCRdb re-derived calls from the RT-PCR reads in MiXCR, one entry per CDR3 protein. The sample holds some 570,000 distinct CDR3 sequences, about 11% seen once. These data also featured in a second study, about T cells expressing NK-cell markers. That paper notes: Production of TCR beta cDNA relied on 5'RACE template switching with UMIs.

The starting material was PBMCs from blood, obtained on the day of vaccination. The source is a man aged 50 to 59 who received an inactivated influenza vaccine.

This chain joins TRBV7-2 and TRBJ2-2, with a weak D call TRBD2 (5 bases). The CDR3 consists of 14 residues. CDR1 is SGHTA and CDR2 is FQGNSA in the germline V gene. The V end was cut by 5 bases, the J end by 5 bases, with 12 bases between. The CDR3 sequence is CASSRVGGTGELFF. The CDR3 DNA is TGTGCCAGCAGCCGCGTGGGCGGGACCGGGGAGCTGTTTTTT.

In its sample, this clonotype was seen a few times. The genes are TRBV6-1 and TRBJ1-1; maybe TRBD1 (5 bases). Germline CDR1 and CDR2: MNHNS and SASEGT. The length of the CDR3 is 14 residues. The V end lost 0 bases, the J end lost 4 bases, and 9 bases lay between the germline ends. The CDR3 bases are TGTGCCAGCAGTGAAGCGCGAAGGGGCACTGAAGCTTTCTTT. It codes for CASSEARRGTEAFF.